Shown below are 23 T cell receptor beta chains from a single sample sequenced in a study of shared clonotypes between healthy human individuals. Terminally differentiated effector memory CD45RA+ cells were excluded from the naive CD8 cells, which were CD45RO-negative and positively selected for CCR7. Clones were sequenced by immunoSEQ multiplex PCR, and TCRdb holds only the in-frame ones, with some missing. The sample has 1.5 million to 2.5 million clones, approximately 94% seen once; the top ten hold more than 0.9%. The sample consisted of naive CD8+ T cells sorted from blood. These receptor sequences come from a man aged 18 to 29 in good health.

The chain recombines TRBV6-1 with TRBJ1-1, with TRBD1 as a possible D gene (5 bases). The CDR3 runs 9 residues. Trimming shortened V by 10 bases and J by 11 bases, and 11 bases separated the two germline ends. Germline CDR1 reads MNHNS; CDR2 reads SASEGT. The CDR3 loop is CAIGEGAFF. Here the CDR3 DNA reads TGTGCCATCGGAGAGGGGGCTTTCTTT.

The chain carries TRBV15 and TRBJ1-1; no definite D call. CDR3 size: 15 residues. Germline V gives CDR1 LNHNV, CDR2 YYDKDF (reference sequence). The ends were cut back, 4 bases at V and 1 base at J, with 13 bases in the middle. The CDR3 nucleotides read TGTGCCACCAGCAAGGGCCTCCTGGGGAACACTGAAGCTTTCTTT. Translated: CATSKGLLGNTEAFF.

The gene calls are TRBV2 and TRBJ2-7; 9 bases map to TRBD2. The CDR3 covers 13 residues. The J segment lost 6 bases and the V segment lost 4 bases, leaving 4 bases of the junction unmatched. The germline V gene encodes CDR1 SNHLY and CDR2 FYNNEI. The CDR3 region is CASSGLAGSEQYF. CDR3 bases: TGTGCCAGCAGTGGGCTAGCGGGGAGCGAGCAGTACTTC.

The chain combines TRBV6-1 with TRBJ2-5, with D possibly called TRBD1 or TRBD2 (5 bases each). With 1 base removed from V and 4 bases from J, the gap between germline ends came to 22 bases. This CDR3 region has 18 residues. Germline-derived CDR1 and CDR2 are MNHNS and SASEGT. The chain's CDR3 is CASSEGWGDWGWIETQYF. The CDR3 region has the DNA TGTGCCAGCAGTGAAGGATGGGGCGATTGGGGGTGGATAGAGACCCAGTACTTC.

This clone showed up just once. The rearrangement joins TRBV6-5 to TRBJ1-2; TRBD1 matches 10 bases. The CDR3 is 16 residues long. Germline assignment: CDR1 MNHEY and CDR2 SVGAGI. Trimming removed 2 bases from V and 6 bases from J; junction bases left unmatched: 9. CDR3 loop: CASSYDPGQGIDGYTF. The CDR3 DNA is TGTGCCAGCAGTTACGACCCGGGACAGGGGATCGATGGCTACACCTTC.

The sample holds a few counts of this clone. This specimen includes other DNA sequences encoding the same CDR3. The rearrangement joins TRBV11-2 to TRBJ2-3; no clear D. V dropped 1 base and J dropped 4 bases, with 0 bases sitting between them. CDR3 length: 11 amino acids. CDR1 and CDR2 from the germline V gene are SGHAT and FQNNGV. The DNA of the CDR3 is TGTGCCAGCAGCTTAGCAGATACGCAGTATTTT. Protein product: CASSLADTQYF.

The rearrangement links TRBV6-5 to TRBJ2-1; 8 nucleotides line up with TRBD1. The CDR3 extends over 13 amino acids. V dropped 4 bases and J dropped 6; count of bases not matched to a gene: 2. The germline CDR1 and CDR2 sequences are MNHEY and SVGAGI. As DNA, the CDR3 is TGTGCCAGCAGTTGGACAGGGAGCAATGAGCAGTTCTTC. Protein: CASSWTGSNEQFF.

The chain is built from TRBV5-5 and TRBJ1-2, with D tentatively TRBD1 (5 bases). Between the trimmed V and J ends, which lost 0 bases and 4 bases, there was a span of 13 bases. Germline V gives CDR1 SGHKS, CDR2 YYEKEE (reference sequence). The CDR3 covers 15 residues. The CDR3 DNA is TGTGCCAGCAGCTTGGACAGGTTTGGAATCTATGGCTACACCTTC. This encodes CASSLDRFGIYGYTF.

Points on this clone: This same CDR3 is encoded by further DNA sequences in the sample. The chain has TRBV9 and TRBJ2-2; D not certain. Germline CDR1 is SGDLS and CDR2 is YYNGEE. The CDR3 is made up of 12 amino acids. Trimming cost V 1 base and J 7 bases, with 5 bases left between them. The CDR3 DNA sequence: TGTGCCAGCAGCGTACAAGGCGGGGAGCTGTTTTTT. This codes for CASSVQGGELFF.

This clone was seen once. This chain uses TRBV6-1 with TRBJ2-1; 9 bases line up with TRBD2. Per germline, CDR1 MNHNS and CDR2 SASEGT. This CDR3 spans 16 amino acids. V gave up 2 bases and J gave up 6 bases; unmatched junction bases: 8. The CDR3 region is CASSEIGLAGPNEQFF. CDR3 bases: TGTGCCAGCAGTGAAATAGGCCTAGCGGGACCCAATGAGCAGTTCTTC.

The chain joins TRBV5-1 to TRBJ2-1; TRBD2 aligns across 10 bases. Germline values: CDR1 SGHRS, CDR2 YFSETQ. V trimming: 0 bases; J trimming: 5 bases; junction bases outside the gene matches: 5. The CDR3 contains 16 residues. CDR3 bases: TGCGCCAGCAGCTTGGTACCAGCGGGAGGGCACAATGAGCAGTTCTTC. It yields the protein CASSLVPAGGHNEQFF.

CDR3 protein: CASTARGSEETQYF. The CDR3 coding sequence is TGCGCCAGCACGGCCCGCGGCAGCGAAGAGACCCAGTACTTC. The rearrangement uses TRBV5-1 and TRBJ2-5; no clear D. V was pared by 6 bases and J by 3 bases, with 15 bases between. The CDR3 sequence is 14 residues long. From germline, CDR1 is SGHRS and CDR2 YFSETQ.

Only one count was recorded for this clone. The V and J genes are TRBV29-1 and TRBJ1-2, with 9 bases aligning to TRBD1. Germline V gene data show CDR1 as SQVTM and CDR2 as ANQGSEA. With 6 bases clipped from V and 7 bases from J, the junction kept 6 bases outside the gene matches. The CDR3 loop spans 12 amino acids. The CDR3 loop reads CSVWTGEFGYTF. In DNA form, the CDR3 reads TGCAGCGTCTGGACAGGGGAATTTGGCTACACCTTC.

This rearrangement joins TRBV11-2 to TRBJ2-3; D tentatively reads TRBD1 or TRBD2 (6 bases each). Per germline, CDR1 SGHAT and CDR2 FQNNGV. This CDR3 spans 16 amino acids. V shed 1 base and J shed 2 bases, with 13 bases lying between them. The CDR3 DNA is TGTGCCAGCAGCTTAGTAGGGGGGATATACACAGATACGCAGTATTTT. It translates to CASSLVGGIYTDTQYF.

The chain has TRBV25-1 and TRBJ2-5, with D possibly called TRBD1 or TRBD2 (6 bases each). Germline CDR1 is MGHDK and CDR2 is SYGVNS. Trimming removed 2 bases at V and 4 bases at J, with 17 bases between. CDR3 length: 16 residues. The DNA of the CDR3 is TGTGCCAGCAGTGAAACTAACGGGGGCAAGGGAGAGACCCAGTACTTC. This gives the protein CASSETNGGKGETQYF.

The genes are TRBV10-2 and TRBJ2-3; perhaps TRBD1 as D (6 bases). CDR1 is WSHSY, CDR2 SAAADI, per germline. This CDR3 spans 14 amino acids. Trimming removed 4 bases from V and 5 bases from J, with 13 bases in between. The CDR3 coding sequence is TGCGCCAGCAGTGTGGGGGTACAGGGAGATACGCAGTATTTT. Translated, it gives CASSVGVQGDTQYF.

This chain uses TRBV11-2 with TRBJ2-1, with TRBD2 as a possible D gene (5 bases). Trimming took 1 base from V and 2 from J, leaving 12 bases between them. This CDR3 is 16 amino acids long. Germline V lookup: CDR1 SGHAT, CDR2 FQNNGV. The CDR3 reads CASSLGWAGAYNEQFF. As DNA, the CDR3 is TGTGCCAGCAGCTTAGGGTGGGCGGGTGCCTACAATGAGCAGTTCTTC.

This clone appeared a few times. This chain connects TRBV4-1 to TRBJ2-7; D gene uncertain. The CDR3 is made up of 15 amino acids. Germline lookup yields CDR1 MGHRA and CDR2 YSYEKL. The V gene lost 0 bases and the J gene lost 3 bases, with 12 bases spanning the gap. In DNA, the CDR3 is TGCGCCAGCAGCCAAGATGAGGCGCCGGGCTACGAGCAGTACTTC. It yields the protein CASSQDEAPGYEQYF.

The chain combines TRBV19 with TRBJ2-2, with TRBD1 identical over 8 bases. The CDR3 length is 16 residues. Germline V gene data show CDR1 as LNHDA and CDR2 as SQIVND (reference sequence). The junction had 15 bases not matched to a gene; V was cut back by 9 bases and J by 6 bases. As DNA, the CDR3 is TGTGCCAGCACCAAGGACAGGGAGGTCGTGTCCGGGGAGCTGTTTTTT. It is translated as CASTKDREVVSGELFF.

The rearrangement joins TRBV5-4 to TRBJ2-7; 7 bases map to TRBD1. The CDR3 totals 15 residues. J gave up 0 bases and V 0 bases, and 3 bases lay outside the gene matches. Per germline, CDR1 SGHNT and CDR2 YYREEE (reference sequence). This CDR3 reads CASSLEGGGSYEQYF. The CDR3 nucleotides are TGTGCCAGCAGCTTGGAAGGGGGCGGCTCCTACGAGCAGTACTTC.

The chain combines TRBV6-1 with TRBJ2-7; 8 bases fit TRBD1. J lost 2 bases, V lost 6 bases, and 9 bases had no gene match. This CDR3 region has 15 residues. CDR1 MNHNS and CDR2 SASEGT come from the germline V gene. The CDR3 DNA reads TGTGCCAGCAGCATCCTGGACAGGGCACCCTACGAGCAGTACTTC. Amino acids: CASSILDRAPYEQYF.

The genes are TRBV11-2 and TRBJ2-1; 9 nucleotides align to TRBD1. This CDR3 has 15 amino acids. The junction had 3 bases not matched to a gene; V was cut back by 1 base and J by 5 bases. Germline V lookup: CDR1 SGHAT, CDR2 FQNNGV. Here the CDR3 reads CASSLVGTGNNEQFF. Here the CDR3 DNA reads TGTGCCAGCAGCTTAGTGGGGACAGGGAACAATGAGCAGTTCTTC. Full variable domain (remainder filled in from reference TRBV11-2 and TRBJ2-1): EAGVAQSPRYKIIEKRQSVAFWCNPISGHATLYWYQQILGQGPKLLIQFQNNGVVDDSQLPKDRFSAERLKGVDSTLKIQPAKLEDSAVYLCASSLVGTGNNEQFFGPGTRLTVL.

CDR3 loop: CASEDRGLTEAFF. Written as DNA, the CDR3 is TGTGCCAGCGAAGACAGGGGACTCACTGAAGCTTTCTTT. V is TRBV6-1 and J is TRBJ1-1; 8 bases are a match to TRBD1. J gave up 4 bases and V 8 bases, and 6 bases lay outside the gene matches. CDR3 size: 13 residues. The germline V gene encodes CDR1 MNHNS and CDR2 SASEGT.